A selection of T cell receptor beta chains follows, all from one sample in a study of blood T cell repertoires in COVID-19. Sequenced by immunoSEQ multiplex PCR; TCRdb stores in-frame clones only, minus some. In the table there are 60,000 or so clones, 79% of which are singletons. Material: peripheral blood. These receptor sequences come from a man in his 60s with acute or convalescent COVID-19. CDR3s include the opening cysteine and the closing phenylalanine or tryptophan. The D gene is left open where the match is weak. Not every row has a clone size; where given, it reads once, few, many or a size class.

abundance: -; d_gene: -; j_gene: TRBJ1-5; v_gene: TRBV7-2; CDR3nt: TGTGCCAGCAGCTTATTCACAGATAGCAATCAGCCCCAGCATTTT; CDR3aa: CASSLFTDSNQPQHF
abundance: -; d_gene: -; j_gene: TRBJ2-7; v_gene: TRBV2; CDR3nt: TGTGCCAGCAGTTGGGGCTTCAGGGAGCAGTACTTC; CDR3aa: CASSWGFREQYF
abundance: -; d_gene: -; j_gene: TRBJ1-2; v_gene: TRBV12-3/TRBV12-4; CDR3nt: TGTGCCAGCAGTTACGGTGCTAACTATGGCTACACCTTC; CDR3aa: CASSYGANYGYTF
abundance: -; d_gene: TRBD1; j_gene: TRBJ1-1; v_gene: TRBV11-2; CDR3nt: TGTGCCAGCAGCTTACTGGAGGGACTGGGCAGGGGGTTAGCTTTCTTT; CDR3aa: CASSLLEGLGRGLAFF
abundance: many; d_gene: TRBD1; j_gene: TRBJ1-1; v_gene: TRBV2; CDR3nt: TGTGCCAGCGGACGACAGGGGGGAACTGAAGCTTTCTTT; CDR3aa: CASGRQGGTEAFF
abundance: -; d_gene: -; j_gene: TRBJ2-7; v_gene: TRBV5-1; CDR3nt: TGCGCCAGCAGTGGTCAGGCTCAACGGGAGCAGTACTTC; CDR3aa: CASSGQAQREQYF
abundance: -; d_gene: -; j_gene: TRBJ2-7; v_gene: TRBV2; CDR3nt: TGTGCCAGCAAGCAGGTCTACGAGCAGTACTTC; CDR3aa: CASKQVYEQYF
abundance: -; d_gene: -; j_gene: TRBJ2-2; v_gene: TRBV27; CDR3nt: TGTGCCAGCACTCGAGGTTCCGGGGAGCTGTTTTTT; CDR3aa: CASTRGSGELFF
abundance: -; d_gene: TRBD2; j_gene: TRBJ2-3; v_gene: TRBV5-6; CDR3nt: TGTGCCAGCAGCCGGACTAGCGGGACAGCAGATACGCAGTATTTT; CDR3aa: CASSRTSGTADTQYF
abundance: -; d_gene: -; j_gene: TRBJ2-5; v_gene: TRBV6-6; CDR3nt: TGTGCCAGCAGTTACCAGGGGGAGACCCAGTACTTC; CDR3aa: CASSYQGETQYF
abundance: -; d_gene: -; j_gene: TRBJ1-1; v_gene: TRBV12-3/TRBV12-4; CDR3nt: TGTGCCAGCAGTGTTACACTGAACACTGAAGCTTTCTTT; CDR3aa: CASSVTLNTEAFF
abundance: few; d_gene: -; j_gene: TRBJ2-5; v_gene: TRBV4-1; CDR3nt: TGCGCCAGCAGCCATCCCGCCAGGGCGACGGAGACCCAGTACTTC; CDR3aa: CASSHPARATETQYF
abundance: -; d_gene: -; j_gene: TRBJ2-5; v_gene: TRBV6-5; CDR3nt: TGTGCCAGCAGAACCGGGACAACCCTCGAGACCCAGTACTTC; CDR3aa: CASRTGTTLETQYF
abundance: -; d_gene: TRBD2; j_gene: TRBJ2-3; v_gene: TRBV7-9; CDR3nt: TGTGCCAGCAGCTCGGGACTAGCGGGGGGTACAGATACGCAGTATTTT; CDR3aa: CASSSGLAGGTDTQYF
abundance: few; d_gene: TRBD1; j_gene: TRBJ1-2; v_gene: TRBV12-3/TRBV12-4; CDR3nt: TGTGCCAGCAGCACAGGGGGCGATTTATACTTC; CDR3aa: CASSTGGDLYF
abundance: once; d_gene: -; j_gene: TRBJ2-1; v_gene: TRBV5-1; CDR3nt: TGCGCCAGCAGCTTTACGGGATACAATGAGCAGTTCTTC; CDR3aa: CASSFTGYNEQFF
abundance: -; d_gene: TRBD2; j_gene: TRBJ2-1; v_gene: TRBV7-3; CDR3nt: TGTGCCAGCAGCCCCGGCGGTAGCGGGGGCAGCTACAATGAGCAGTTCTTC; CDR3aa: CASSPGGSGGSYNEQFF
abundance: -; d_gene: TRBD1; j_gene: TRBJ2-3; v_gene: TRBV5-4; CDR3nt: TGTGCCAGCAGCATCCGGGACAGGGGCCGCACAGATACGCAGTATTTT; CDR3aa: CASSIRDRGRTDTQYF
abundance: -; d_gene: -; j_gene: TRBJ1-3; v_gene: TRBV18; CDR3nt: TGTGCCAGCTCACCAACAGGGTCGGGAAACACCATATATTTT; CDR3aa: CASSPTGSGNTIYF
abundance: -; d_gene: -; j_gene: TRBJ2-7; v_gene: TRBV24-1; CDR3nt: TGTGCCACCAGTGCCACCCCGACCGACAGTACCTACGAGCAGTACTTC; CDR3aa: CATSATPTDSTYEQYF
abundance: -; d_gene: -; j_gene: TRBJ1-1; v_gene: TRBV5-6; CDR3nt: TGTGCCAGCAGCTTGGCCGCCCTCCGGGGGGGGAGCACTGAAGCTTTCTTT; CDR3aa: CASSLAALRGGSTEAFF
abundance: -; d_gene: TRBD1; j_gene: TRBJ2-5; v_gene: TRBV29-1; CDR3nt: TGCAGCGTTGAGGGGACAGGAAGTTTAGAGACCCAGTACTTC; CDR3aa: CSVEGTGSLETQYF
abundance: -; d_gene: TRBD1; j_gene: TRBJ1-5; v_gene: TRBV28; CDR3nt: TGTGCCAGCAGTCTAACAGGGGCAGGGAATCAGCCCCAGCATTTT; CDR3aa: CASSLTGAGNQPQHF
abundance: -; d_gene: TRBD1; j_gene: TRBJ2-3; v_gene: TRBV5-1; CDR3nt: TGCGCCAGCAGCGCGGGGACAGGGGCCACCGGGTCGCAGTATTTT; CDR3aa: CASSAGTGATGSQYF
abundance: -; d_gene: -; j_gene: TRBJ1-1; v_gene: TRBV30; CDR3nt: TGTGCCTGGTCGTACAGGGCCGGCACTGAAGCTTTCTTT; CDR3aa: CAWSYRAGTEAFF
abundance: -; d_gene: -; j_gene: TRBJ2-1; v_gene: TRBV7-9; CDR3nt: TGTGCCAGCAGCCCCCGAGGTAGCGGATTCTACAATGAGCAGTTCTTC; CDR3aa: CASSPRGSGFYNEQFF
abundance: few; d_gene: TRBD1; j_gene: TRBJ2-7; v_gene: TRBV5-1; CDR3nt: TGCGCCAGCAGCTCCCGGGACAGGGGCTACGAGCAGTACTTC; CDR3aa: CASSSRDRGYEQYF